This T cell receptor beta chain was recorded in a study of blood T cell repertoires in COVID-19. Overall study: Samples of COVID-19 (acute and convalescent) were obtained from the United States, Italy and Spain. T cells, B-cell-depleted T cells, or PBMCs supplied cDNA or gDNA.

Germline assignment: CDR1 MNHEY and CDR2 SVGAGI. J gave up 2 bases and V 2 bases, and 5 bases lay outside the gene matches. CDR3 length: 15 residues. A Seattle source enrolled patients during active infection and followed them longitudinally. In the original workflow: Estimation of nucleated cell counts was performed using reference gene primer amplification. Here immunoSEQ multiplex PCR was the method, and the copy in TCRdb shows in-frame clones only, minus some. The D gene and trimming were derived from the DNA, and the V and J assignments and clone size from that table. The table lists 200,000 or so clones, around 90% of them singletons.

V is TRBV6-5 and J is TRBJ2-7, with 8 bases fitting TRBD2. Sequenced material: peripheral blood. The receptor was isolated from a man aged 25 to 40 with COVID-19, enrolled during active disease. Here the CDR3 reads CASSYNERGTYEQYF. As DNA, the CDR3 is TGTGCCAGCAGTTACAACGAGCGGGGGACCTACGAGCAGTACTTC.